This T cell receptor beta chain originates from a study of T cells after posttransplantation cyclophosphamide. Whole-study findings and limits: Donor CD8+ memory clones often dominated recipient blood repertoires at later times.

Clones were read by immunoSEQ multiplex PCR, and TCRdb kept only the in-frame ones, dropping some. The table records roughly 16,000 clones, 85% of them present only once. With regard to this clone: The antigen is unknown. One junction end disagrees with the germline gene, perhaps due to a read error. The same CDR3 can be traced to other DNA sequences in this sample.

Controls had myeloablative marrow grafts with methotrexate and calcineurin inhibitor, sampled at 1 year. This CDR3 contains 15 residues. Germline CDR1 and CDR2: MNHEY and SMNVEV (reference sequence). Sequences were derived from PBMCs, sampled after allogeneic stem cell transplant with calcineurin inhibitor and methotrexate. This receptor was obtained from a female patient aged 18-29 years who received an allogeneic stem cell transplant from an unrelated donor, was CMV-positive, and had acute and chronic GVHD. Some T cells could come from the graft donor. The chain employs TRBV27 and TRBJ1-2; TRBD1 matches 7 bases. The chain's CDR3 is CASRPQTGRNYGYTF. CDR3 in DNA: TGTGCTAGCAGACCCCAGACAGGGAGGAACTATGGCTACACCTTC.